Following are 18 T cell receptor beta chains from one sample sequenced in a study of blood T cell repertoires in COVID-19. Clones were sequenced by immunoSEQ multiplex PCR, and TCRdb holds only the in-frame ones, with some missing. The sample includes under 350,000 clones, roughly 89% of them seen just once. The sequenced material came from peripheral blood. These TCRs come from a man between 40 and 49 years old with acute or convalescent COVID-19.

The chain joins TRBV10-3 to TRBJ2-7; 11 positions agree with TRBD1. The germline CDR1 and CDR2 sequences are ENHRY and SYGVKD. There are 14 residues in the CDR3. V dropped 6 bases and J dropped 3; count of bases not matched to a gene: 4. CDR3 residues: CAISRGQGGYEQYF. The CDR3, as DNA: TGTGCCATCAGCCGGGGACAGGGGGGCTACGAGCAGTACTTC.

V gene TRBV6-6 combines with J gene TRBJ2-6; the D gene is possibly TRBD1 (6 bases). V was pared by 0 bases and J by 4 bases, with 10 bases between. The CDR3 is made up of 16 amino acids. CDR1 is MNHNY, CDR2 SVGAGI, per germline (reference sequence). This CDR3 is CASSYSSGVGANVLTF. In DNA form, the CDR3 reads TGTGCCAGCAGTTACTCGTCAGGGGTAGGGGCCAACGTCCTGACTTTC.

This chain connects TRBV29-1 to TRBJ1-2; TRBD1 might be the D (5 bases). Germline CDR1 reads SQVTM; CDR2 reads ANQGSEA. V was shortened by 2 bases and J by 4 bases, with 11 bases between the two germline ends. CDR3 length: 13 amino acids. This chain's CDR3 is CSVEKAGLYGYTF. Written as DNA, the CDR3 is TGCAGCGTTGAAAAGGCAGGGCTCTATGGCTACACCTTC.

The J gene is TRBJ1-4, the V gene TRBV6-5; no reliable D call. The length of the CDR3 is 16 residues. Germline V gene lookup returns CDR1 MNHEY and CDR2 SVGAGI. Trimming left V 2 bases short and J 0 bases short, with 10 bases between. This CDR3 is CASSYALATTNEKLFF. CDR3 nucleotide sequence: TGTGCCAGCAGTTACGCCCTGGCCACAACTAATGAAAAACTGTTTTTT.

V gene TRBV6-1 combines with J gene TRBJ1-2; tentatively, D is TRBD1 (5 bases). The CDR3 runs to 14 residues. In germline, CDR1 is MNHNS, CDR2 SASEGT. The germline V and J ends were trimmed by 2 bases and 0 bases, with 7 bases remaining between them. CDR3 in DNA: TGTGCCAGCAGTGAAACAGGCTCTAACTATGGCTACACCTTC. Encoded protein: CASSETGSNYGYTF.

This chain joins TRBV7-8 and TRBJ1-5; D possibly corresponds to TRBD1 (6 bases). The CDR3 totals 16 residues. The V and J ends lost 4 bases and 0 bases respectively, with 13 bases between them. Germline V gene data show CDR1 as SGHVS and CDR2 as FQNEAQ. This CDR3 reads CASSYSGTYSNQPQHF. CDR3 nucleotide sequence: TGTGCCAGCAGCTACTCCGGGACATATAGCAATCAGCCCCAGCATTTT.

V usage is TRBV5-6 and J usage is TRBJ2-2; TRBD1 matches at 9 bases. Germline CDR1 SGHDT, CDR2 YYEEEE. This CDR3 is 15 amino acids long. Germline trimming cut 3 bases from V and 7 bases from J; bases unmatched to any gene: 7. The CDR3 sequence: CASSSGTGFGGELFF. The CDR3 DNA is TGTGCCAGCAGCTCCGGGACAGGGTTCGGCGGGGAGCTGTTTTTT.

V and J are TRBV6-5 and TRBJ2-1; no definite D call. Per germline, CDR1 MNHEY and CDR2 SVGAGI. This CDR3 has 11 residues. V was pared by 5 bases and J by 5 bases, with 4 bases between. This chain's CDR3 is CASSRDNEQFF. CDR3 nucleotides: TGTGCCAGCAGTCGGGACAATGAGCAGTTCTTC.

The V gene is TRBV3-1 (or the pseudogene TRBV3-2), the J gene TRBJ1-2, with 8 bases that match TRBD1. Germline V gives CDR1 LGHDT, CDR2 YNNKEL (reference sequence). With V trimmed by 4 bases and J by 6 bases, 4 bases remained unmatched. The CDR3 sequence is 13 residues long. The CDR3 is CASSPWTGHGYTF. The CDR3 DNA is TGTGCCAGCAGCCCCTGGACAGGGCATGGCTACACCTTC.

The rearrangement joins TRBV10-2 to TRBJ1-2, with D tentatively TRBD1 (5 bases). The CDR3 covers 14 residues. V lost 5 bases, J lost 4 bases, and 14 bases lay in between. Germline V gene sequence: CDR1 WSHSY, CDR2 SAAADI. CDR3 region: CASSPQQAFYGYTF. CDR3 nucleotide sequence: TGCGCCAGCAGTCCTCAACAGGCCTTCTATGGCTACACCTTC.

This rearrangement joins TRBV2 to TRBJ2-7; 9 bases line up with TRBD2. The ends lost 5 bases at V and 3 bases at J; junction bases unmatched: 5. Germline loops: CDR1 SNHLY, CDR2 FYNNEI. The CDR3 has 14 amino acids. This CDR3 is CASSWTSDLYEQYF. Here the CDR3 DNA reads TGTGCCAGCAGTTGGACTAGCGACCTCTACGAGCAGTACTTC.

The CDR3 DNA is TGCGCCAGCAGCTCACCCACCGACAGACATGAAGCTTTCTTT. Protein: CASSSPTDRHEAFF. This chain connects TRBV5-1 to TRBJ1-1; a weak D match, TRBD1 (5 bases). The CDR3 covers 14 residues. V was trimmed by 3 bases and J by 7 bases, leaving 16 bases between them. Germline-derived CDR1 and CDR2 are SGHRS and YFSETQ.

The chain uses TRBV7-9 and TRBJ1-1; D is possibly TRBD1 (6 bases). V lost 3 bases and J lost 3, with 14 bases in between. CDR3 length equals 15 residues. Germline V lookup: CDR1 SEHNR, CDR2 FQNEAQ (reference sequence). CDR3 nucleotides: TGTGCCAGCAGCTTTTTCGGCGGGGGCTACACTGAAGCTTTCTTT. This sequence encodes CASSFFGGGYTEAFF. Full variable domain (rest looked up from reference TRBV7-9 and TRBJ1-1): DTGVSQNPRHKITKRGQNVTFRCDPISEHNRLYWYRQTLGQGPEFLTYFQNEAQLEKSRLLSDRFSAERPKGSFSTLEIQRTEQGDSAMYLCASSFFGGGYTEAFFGQGTRLTVV.

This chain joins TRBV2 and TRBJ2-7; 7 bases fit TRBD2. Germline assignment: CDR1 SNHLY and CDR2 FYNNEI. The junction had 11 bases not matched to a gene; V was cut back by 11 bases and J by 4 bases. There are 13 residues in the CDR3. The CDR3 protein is CASTRGLRYEQYF. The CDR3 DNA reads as TGTGCCTCAACGCGGGGACTAAGGTACGAGCAGTACTTC. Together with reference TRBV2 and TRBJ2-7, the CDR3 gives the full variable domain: EPEVTQTPSHQVTQMGQEVILRCVPISNHLYFYWYRQILGQKVEFLVSFYNNEISEKSEIFDDQFSVERPDGSNFTLKIRSTKLEDSAMYFCASTRGLRYEQYFGPGTRLTVT.

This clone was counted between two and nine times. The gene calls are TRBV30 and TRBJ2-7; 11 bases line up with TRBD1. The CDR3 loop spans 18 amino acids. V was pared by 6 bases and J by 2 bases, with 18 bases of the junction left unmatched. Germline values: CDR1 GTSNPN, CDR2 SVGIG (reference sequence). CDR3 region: CACTFSGTGGNLAYEQYF. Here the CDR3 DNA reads TGTGCCTGTACGTTTTCCGGGACAGGGGGAAACTTAGCCTACGAGCAGTACTTC.

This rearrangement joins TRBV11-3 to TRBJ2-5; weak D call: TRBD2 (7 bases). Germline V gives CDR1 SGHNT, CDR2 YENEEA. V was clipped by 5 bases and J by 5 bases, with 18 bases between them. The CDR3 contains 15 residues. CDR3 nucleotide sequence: TGTGCCAGCAGCCAAAGGAGGGGGGGTCAGGAGACCCAGTACTTC. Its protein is CASSQRRGGQETQYF. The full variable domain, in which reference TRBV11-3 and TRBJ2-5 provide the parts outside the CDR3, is EAGVVQSPRYKIIEKKQPVAFWCNPISGHNTLYWYLQNLGQGPELLIRYENEEAVDDSQLPKDRFSAERLKGVDSTLKIQPAELGDSAVYLCASSQRRGGQETQYFGPGTRLLVL.

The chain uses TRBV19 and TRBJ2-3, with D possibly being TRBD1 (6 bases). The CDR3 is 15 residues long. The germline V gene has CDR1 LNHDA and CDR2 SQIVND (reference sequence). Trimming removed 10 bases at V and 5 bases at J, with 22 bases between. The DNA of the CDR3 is TGTGCCACCACGGACAGCCCCAGATCTTTAGATACGCAGTATTTT. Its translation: CATTDSPRSLDTQYF.

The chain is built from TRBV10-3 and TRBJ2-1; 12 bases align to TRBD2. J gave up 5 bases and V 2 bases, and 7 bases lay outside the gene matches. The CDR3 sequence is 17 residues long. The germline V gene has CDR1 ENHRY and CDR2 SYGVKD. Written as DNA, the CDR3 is TGTGCCATCAGTGAGGGGCTAGCGGGGGGGCCGAACAATGAGCAGTTCTTC. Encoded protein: CAISEGLAGGPNNEQFF.